Below, one T cell receptor (beta chain) is given with its context. The sample belongs to a study of OX40 agonist ivuxolimab in advanced cancers. For the study at large: The dose of intravenous ivuxolimab that patients received every 2 weeks ranged from 0.01 to 10 mg/kg.

CDR1 and CDR2 from the germline V gene are SGHRS and YFSETQ. The V gene lost 6 bases and the J gene lost 0 bases, with 15 bases spanning the gap. This CDR3 is built from 15 residues. Produced via immunoSEQ multiplex PCR; TCRdb's table is partial and in-frame only. The sample has approximately 24,000 clones; about four fifths are singletons. The study sampled blood at baseline, cycle 4 day 1, and cycle 7 day 1. Material: CD4+ or CD8+ T cells sorted from blood, obtained in a trial of the OX40 agonist ivuxolimab. The J gene is TRBJ1-1, the V gene TRBV5-1, with D possibly being TRBD1 (5 bases). This TCR was recovered from an adult with an advanced solid tumor such as melanoma, head and neck, liver or kidney cancer. The CDR3, as DNA: TGCGCCAGCACAACTGGGGCCCCTATGAACACTGAAGCTTTCTTT. This codes for CASTTGAPMNTEAFF.